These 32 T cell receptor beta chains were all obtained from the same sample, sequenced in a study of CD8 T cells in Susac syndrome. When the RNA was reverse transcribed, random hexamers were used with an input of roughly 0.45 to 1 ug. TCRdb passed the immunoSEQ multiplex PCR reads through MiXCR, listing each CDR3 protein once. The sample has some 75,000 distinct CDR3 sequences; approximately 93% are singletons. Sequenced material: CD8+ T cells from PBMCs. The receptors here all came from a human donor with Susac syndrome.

The CDR3 sequence: CSARDVSQTWDTEAFF. The CDR3, as DNA: TGCAGTGCTAGAGACGTCAGCCAGACGTGGGACACTGAAGCTTTCTTT. The chain recombines TRBV20-1 with TRBJ1-1; D remains ambiguous. The CDR3 has 16 amino acids. The ends were cut back, 0 bases at V and 3 bases at J, with 17 bases in the middle. From germline, CDR1 is DFQATT and CDR2 SNEGSKA (reference sequence).

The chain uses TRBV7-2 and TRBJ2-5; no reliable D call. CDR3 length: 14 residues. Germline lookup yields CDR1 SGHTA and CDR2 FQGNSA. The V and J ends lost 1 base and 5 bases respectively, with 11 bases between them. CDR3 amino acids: CASSLGGQEETQYF. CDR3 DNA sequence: TGTGCCAGCAGCTTAGGTGGCCAGGAGGAGACCCAGTACTTC.

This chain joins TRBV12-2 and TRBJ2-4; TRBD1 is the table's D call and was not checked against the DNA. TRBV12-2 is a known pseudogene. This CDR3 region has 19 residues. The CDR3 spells CASRLARIARNKIKNIQYF. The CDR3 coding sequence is TGTGCAAGTCGCTTAGCGCGCATCGCCCGGAACAAGATCAAAAACATTCAGTACTTC.

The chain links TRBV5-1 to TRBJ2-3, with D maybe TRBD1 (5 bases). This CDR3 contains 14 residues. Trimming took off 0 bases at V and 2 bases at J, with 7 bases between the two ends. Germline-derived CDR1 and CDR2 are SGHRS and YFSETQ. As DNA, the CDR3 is TGCGCCAGCAGCTTGGGACAGAACACAGATACGCAGTATTTT. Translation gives CASSLGQNTDTQYF.

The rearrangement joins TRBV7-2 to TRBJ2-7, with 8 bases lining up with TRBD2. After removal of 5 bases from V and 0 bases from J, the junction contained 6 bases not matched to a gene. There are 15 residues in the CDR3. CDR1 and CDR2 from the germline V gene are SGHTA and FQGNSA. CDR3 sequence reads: CASSPRGGHSYEQYF. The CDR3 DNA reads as TGTGCCAGCAGCCCCCGGGGGGGACACTCCTACGAGCAGTACTTC.

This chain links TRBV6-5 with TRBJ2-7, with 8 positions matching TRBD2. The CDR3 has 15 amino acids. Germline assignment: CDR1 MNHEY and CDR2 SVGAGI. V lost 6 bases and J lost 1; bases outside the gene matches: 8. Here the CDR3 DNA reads TGTGCCAGCAGCCCGGCGGCGGGAGGTTCCTACGAGCAGTACTTC. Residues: CASSPAAGGSYEQYF.

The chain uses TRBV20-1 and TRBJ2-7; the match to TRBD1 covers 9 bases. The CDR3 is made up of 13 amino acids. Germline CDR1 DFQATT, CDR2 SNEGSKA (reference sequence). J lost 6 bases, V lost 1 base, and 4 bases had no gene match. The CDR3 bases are TGCAGTGCTAGAGGGGACAGGGAGGTCGAGCAGTACTTC. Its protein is CSARGDREVEQYF.

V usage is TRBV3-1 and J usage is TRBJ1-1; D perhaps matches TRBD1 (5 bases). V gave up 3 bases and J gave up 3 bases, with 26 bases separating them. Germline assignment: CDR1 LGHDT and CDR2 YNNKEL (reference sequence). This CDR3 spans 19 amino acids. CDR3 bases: TGTGCCAGCAGCCATACGCCAGGGAGTCGCGGGGTGTCGGACACTGAAGCTTTCTTT. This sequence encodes CASSHTPGSRGVSDTEAFF.

Written as DNA, the CDR3 is TGTGCCAGCAGTCTTACTAGCGGGAGCCACAATGAGCAGTTCTTC. Encoded protein: CASSLTSGSHNEQFF. The chain employs TRBV6-5 and TRBJ2-1; 11 bases align to TRBD2. With 5 bases clipped from V and 5 bases from J, the junction kept 5 bases outside the gene matches. CDR1 and CDR2 (germline): MNHEY, SVGAGI. The CDR3 is 15 amino acids.

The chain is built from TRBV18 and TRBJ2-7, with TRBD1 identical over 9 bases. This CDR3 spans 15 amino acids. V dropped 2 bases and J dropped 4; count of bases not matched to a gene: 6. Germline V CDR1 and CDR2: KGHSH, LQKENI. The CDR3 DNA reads TGTGCCAGCTCACCATCGGGACAGGGTATTTACGAGCAGTACTTC. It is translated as CASSPSGQGIYEQYF.

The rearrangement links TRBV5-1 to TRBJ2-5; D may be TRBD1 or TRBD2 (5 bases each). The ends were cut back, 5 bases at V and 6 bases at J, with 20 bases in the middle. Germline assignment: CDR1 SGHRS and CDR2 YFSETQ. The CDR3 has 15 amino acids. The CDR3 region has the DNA TGCGCCAGCAGTCGTGGGGACCCGTCGGATAAGACCCAGTACTTC. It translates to CASSRGDPSDKTQYF. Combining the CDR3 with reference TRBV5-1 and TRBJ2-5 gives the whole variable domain KAGVTQTPRYLIKTRGQQVTLSCSPISGHRSVSWYQQTPGQGLQFLFEYFSETQRNKGNFPGRFSGRQFSNSRSEMNVSTLELGDSALYLCASSRGDPSDKTQYFGPGTRLLVL.

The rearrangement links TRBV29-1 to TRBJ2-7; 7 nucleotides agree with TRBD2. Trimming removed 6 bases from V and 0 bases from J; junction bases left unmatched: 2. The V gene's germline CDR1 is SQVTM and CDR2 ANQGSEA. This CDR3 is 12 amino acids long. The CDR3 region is CSVGTTSYEQYF. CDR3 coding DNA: TGCAGCGTAGGGACTACCTCCTACGAGCAGTACTTC.

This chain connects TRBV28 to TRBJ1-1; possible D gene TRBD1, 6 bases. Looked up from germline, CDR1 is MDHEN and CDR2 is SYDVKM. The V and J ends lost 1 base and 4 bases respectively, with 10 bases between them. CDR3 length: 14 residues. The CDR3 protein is CASSLSRRGTEAFF. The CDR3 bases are TGTGCCAGCAGTTTATCCCGCAGGGGCACTGAAGCTTTCTTT.

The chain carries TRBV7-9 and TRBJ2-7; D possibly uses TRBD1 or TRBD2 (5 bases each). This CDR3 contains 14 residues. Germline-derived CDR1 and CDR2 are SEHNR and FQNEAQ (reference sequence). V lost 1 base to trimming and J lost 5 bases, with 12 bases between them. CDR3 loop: CASSLGGVSHEQYF. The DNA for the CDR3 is TGTGCCAGCAGCTTAGGAGGGGTTTCCCACGAGCAGTACTTC.

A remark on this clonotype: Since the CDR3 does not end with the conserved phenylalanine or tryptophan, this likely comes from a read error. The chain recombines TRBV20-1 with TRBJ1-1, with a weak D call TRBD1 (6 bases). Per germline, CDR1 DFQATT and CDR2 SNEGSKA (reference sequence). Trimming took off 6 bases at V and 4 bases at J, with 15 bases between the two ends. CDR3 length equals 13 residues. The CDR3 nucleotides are TGCAGTGCACTCGCAGGGGAGGGCACTGAAGCTTTCTCT. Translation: CSALAGEGTEAFS.

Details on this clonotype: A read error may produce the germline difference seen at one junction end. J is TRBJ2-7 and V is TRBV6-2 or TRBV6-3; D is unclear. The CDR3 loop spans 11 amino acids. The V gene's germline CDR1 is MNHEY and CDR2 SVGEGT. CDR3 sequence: CASTRGYEQYF. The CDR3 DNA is TGCGCCAGCACGAGAGGCTACGAGCAGTACTTC.

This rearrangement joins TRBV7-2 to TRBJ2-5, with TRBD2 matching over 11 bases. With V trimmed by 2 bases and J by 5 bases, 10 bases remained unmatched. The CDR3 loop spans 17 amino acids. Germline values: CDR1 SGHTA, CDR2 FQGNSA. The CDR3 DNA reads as TGTGCCAGCAGCTTATGGTCCCCTAGCGGGAGGATGGAGACCCAGTACTTC. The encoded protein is CASSLWSPSGRMETQYF.

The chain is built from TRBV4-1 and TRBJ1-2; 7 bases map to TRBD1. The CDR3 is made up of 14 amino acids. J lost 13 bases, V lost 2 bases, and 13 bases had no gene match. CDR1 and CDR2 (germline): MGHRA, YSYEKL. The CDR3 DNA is TGCGCCAGCAGCCAACCACCTGACAGGGTCAAAATCACCTTC. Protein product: CASSQPPDRVKITF.

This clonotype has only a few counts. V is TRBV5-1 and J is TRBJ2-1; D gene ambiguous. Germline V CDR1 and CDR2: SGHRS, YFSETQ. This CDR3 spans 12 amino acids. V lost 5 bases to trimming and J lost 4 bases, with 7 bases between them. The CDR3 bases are TGCGCCAGCAGGCCAGGTTACAATGAGCAGTTCTTC. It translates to CASRPGYNEQFF.

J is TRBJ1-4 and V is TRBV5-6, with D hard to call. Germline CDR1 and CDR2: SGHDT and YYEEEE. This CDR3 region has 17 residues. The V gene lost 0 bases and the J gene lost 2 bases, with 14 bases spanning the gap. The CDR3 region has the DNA TGTGCCAGCAGCTTGGACGAGCGTACGGCGACTAATGAAAAACTGTTTTTT. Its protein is CASSLDERTATNEKLFF.

The CDR3: CASSSSGGSSYNEQFF. CDR3 coding DNA: TGTGCCAGCAGTTCCAGCGGGGGTAGCTCCTACAATGAGCAGTTCTTC. The rearrangement joins TRBV12-3 or TRBV12-4 to TRBJ2-1, with 8 bases lining up with TRBD2. J lost 0 bases, V lost 4 bases, and 5 bases had no gene match. CDR3 length equals 16 residues.

The CDR3 loop is CASREGHSYEQYF. Here the CDR3 DNA reads TGCGCCAGCAGAGAGGGGCACTCCTACGAGCAGTACTTC. The chain has TRBV5-1 and TRBJ2-7; D possibly matches TRBD1 or TRBD2 (5 bases each). The ends were cut back, 5 bases at V and 0 bases at J, with 9 bases in the middle. CDR3 length: 13 residues. Germline V gene sequence: CDR1 SGHRS, CDR2 YFSETQ.

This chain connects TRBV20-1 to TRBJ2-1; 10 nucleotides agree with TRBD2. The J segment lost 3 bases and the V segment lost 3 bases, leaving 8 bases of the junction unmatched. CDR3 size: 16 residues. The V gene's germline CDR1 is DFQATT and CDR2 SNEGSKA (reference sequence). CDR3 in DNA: TGCAGTGCTAGGGACGCTACTAGCGGGATCTACAATGAGCAGTTCTTC. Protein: CSARDATSGIYNEQFF.

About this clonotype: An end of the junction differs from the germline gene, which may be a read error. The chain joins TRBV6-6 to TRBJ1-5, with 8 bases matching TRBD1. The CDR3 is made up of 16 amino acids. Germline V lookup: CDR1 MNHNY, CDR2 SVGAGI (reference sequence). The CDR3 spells CASSLKTGTGHQAQHF. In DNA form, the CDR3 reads TGTGCCAGCAGTCTAAAAACCGGGACAGGTCATCAGGCCCAGCATTTT.

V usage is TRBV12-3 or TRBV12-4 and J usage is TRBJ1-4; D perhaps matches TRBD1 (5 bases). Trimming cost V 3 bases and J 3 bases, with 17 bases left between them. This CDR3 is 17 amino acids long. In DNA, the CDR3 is TGTGCCAGCAGTTTCTTCTCGTCTGGACACGCTAATGAAAAACTGTTTTTT. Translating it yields CASSFFSSGHANEKLFF.

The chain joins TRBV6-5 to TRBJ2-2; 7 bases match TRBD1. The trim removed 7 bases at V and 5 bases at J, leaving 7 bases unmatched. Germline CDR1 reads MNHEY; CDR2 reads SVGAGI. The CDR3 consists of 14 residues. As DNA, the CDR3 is TGTGCCAGCACCCAACAGGGGCGTACCGGGGAGCTGTTTTTT. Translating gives CASTQQGRTGELFF.

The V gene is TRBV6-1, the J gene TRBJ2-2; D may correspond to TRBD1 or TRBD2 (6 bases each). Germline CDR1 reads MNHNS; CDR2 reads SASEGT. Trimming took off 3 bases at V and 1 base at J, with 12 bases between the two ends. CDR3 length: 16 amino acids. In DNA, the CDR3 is TGTGCCAGCAGTGATGCGGGACAAGAGAACACCGGGGAGCTGTTTTTT. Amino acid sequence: CASSDAGQENTGELFF.

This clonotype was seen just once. The CDR3 nucleotides read TGTGCCAGCAGTGGGAAAGAGACCCAGTACTTC. Translating gives CASSGKETQYF. The chain couples TRBV3-1 to TRBJ2-5, with D unresolved. The germline V and J ends were trimmed by 6 bases and 3 bases, with 5 bases remaining between them. The CDR3 extends over 11 amino acids. The germline V gene has CDR1 LGHDT and CDR2 YNNKEL (reference sequence).

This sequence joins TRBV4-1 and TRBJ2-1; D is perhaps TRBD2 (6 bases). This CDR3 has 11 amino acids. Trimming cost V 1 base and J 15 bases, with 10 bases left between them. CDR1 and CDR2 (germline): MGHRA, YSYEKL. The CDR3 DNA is TGCGCCAGCAGCCAAGGGAGGGCCTGGTTCTTC. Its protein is CASSQGRAWFF.

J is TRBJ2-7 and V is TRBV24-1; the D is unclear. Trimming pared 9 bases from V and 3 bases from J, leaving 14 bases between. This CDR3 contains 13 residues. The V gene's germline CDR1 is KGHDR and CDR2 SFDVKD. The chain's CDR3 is CATSGGVSYEQYF. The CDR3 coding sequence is TGTGCCACCTCGGGTGGGGTAAGCTACGAGCAGTACTTC.

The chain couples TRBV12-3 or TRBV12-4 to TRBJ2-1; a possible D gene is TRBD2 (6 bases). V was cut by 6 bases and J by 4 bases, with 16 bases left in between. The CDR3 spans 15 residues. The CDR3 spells CASRREAGSYNEQFF. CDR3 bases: TGTGCCAGCAGAAGGGAGGCGGGATCTTACAATGAGCAGTTCTTC.

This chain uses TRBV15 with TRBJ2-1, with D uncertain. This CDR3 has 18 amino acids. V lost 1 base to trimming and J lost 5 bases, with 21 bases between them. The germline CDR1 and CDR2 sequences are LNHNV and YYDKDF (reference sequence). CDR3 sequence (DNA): TGTGCCACCAGCAGAGGTCAAGGGCAACGACCCCCTAACAATGAGCAGTTCTTC. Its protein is CATSRGQGQRPPNNEQFF.